This is a list of T cell receptor beta chains from one sample in a study of T cells in Graves' hyperthyroidism and ophthalmopathy. One entry per CDR3 protein results from TCRdb running MiXCR on the multiplex PCR reads. The repertoire holds a few hundred thousand distinct CDR3 sequences, with roughly 22% as singletons. The sequencing sample was made of blood. The receptors shown here come from a young man with Graves' ophthalmopathy. Both conserved end residues are part of each CDR3. The D gene is left open where the match is weak. Expanded clones get a size class; other rows say once, few or many, or leave the size out.

TRBV2	TRBJ1-4	-	few	CASSVGGGRNEKLFF	TGTGCCAGCAGTGTAGGAGGAGGCCGAAATGAAAAACTGTTTTTT
TRBV20-1	TRBJ1-2	TRBD1	-	CSARQQRGRGRNYGYTF	TGCAGTGCTAGACAACAAAGGGGGCGCGGGCGAAACTATGGCTACACCTTC
TRBV7-6	TRBJ2-1	TRBD2	many	CASSPRTSGGPSGQFF	TGTGCCAGCAGCCCACGGACTAGCGGAGGTCCCTCGGGGCAGTTCTTC
TRBV7-9	TRBJ2-3	TRBD2	once	CASSSSGRFADTQYF	TGTGCCAGCAGCTCAAGCGGGAGATTCGCAGATACGCAGTATTTT
TRBV5-1	TRBJ1-3	TRBD1	-	CASSWGDRKSSGNTIYF	TGCGCCAGCAGCTGGGGGGACAGGAAAAGTTCTGGAAACACCATATATTTT
TRBV7-3	TRBJ2-1	TRBD2	-	CASSLTSGRNEQFF	TGTGCCAGCAGCTTAACGAGCGGGAGAAATGAGCAGTTCTTC
TRBV28	TRBJ1-2	TRBD1	many	CASSLAGQGAGYTF	TGTGCCAGCAGTTTAGCCGGACAGGGGGCTGGCTACACCTTC
TRBV3-1	TRBJ2-7	TRBD2	many	CASSPREAPYEQYF	TGTGCCAGCAGCCCCCGGGAGGCGCCCTACGAGCAGTACTTC
TRBV29-1	TRBJ2-7	TRBD2	-	CSATSPERGYEQYF	TGCAGCGCCACGTCCCCTGAGCGGGGGTACGAGCAGTACTTC
TRBV2	TRBJ1-6	-	many	CASSGFAGSGSPLHF	TGTGCCAGCAGTGGGTTTGCAGGGTCTGGTTCACCCCTCCACTTT
TRBV5-1	TRBJ2-1	-	once	CASSPGLEVSEQFF	TGCGCCAGCAGTCCGGGTCTTGAAGTGAGTGAGCAGTTCTTC
TRBV7-2	TRBJ1-4	TRBD1	few	CASSTGTGYGEKLFF	TGTGCCAGCAGCACAGGGACAGGATACGGCGAAAAACTGTTTTTT
TRBV12-3/TRBV12-4	TRBJ1-4	TRBD1	-	CASGDSSNEKLFF	TGTGCGTCCGGGGACAGCTCTAATGAAAAACTGTTTTTT
TRBV19	TRBJ1-1	-	-	CASSWGRNTEAFF	TGTGCCAGTAGTTGGGGACGGAACACTGAAGCTTTCTTT
TRBV28	TRBJ2-1	TRBD1	many	CASSQTGAPLRNEQFF	TGTGCCAGCAGTCAGACAGGGGCCCCTTTGCGGAATGAGCAGTTCTTC
TRBV2	TRBJ2-1	TRBD2	many	CASSGTSGYNEQFF	TGTGCCAGTTCCGGGACTAGCGGATACAATGAGCAGTTCTTC
TRBV6-1	TRBJ1-5	-	many	CASSGTWNSNQPQHF	TGTGCCAGCAGTGGGACGTGGAATAGCAATCAGCCCCAGCATTTT
TRBV11-2	TRBJ2-5	-	many	CASSFRDSEQETQYF	TGTGCCAGCAGCTTCCGGGACTCCGAACAAGAGACCCAGTACTTC
TRBV4-1	TRBJ1-2	TRBD1	few	CASSQERRGGDRGYGYTF	TGCGCCAGCAGCCAAGAACGCCGGGGGGGGGACAGGGGATATGGCTACACCTTC
TRBV29-1	TRBJ2-7	TRBD2	-	CSVEKEAGGPSGQYF	TGCAGCGTTGAAAAAGAAGCGGGAGGACCCTCAGGGCAGTACTTC
TRBV27	TRBJ1-1	-	many	CASGLPLSGTPGSGPEAFF	TGTGCCAGCGGCTTGCCCCTCTCCGGAACCCCGGGTAGTGGCCCTGAAGCTTTCTTT
TRBV10-2	TRBJ2-1	TRBD2	few	CASLRLAGGNNEQFF	TGCGCCAGCTTGAGACTAGCGGGAGGTAACAATGAGCAGTTCTTC
TRBV19	TRBJ2-4	TRBD2	-	CASSATTSGLAKNIQYF	TGTGCCAGTAGTGCAACCACTAGCGGACTAGCCAAAAACATTCAGTACTTC
TRBV30	TRBJ2-5	TRBD2	once	CAWSLSGAGAQETQYF	TGTGCCTGGAGTCTCTCGGGAGCGGGGGCCCAAGAGACCCAGTACTTC
TRBV3-1	TRBJ2-1	-	-	CASSQGTSYNEQFF	TGTGCCAGCAGCCAAGGGACGTCCTACAATGAGCAGTTCTTC
TRBV5-1	TRBJ1-3	-	-	CASSLESGATNTIYF	TGCGCCAGCAGCTTGGAGTCAGGAGCGACAAACACCATATATTTT
TRBV18	TRBJ2-5	-	-	CASSPLGQNQETQYF	TGTGCCAGCTCACCACTCGGGCAGAACCAAGAGACCCAGTACTTC
TRBV28	TRBJ2-1	TRBD2	many	CASHTRTSGRIEQFF	TGTGCCAGCCACACCCGGACTAGCGGGAGGATTGAGCAGTTCTTC
TRBV18	TRBJ1-5	-	-	CASSPNGGQNQPQHF	TGTGCCAGCTCACCTAACGGGGGTCAGAATCAGCCCCAGCATTTT
TRBV19	TRBJ1-2	TRBD1	-	CASKPTGYGYTF	TGTGCCAGTAAGCCGACAGGGTATGGCTACACCTTC
TRBV28	TRBJ2-3	TRBD1	many	CASSFFSRQGTAWQYF	TGTGCCAGCAGTTTTTTTAGCCGACAGGGAACAGCCTGGCAGTATTTT
TRBV5-1	TRBJ2-7	-	-	CASSLVEGVYNEQYF	TGTGCCAGCAGCTTAGTTGAGGGCGTCTACAATGAGCAGTACTTC
TRBV5-1	TRBJ2-2	-	-	CASSLVQLNTGELFF	TGCGCCAGCAGCTTGGTACAGCTGAACACCGGGGAGCTGTTTTTT
TRBV10-3	TRBJ1-2	TRBD1	many	CAISRTGGLDGYTF	TGTGCCATCAGCAGGACAGGGGGATTGGATGGCTACACCTTC
TRBV27	TRBJ1-1	-	many	CASSLTLTAQGIGTEAFF	TGTGCCAGCAGTCTCACCCTCACCGCCCAGGGAATTGGAACTGAAGCTTTCTTT
TRBV2	TRBJ2-7	-	-	CASSGGGGYEQYF	TGTGCCAGCAGTGGCGGAGGGGGCTACGAGCAGTACTTC
TRBV2	TRBJ2-4	-	many	CASSKQVIDKNIQYF	TGTGCCAGCAGCAAACAGGTTATCGACAAAAACATTCAGTACTTC
TRBV7-9	TRBJ2-5	TRBD1	-	CAIPDRGKETQYF	TGTGCCATCCCCGACAGGGGGAAAGAGACCCAGTACTTC
TRBV18	TRBJ1-4	-	few	CASSPRGQIEKLFF	TGTGCCAGCTCACCACGGGGCCAGATAGAAAAACTGTTTTTT
TRBV20-1	TRBJ2-6	-	few	CSARDHGAGANVLTF	TGCAGTGCTAGAGATCATGGGGCTGGGGCCAACGTCCTGACTTTC
TRBV3-1	TRBJ2-1	-	many	CASSWGRYNEQFF	TGTGCCAGCAGCTGGGGACGGTACAATGAGCAGTTCTTC
TRBV3-1	TRBJ2-5	-	many	CASSQDLGGETQYF	TGTGCCAGCAGCCAAGATTTGGGTGGAGAGACCCAGTACTTC
TRBV30	TRBJ1-1	-	many	CASTPTEAFF	TGTGCTTCAACTCCCACTGAAGCTTTCTTT
TRBV5-4	TRBJ2-7	TRBD2	-	CASSRPSGNSHEQYF	TGTGCCAGCAGCCGTCCTAGCGGTAACTCCCACGAGCAGTACTTC
TRBV5-1	TRBJ2-3	TRBD2	many	CATGLAGGVADTQYF	TGCGCCACCGGACTAGCGGGGGGAGTAGCAGATACGCAGTATTTT
TRBV2	TRBJ2-5	-	many	CASSDWQLQETQYF	TGTGCCAGCAGTGATTGGCAGCTCCAAGAGACCCAGTACTTC
TRBV7-6	TRBJ2-1	TRBD2	-	CASSLGGLAANEQFF	TGTGCCAGCAGCTTAGGGGGACTAGCGGCCAATGAGCAGTTCTTC
TRBV7-6	TRBJ2-7	-	-	CASSLAGRAPNEQYF	TGTGCCAGCAGCTTAGCTGGCAGGGCTCCCAACGAGCAGTACTTC
TRBV11-3	TRBJ1-1	-	many	CASSLTISGNTEAFF	TGTGCCAGCAGCTTAACGATCTCGGGGAACACTGAAGCTTTCTTT
TRBV12-5	TRBJ1-1	-	few	CASYGNSFMNTEAFF	TGTGCTAGTTACGGGAACAGTTTCATGAACACTGAAGCTTTCTTT
TRBV12-3/TRBV12-4	TRBJ2-2	TRBD1	-	CASCFQTGGSGELFF	TGTGCCAGCTGTTTCCAGACAGGGGGCTCCGGGGAGCTGTTTTTT
TRBV20-1	TRBJ2-1	TRBD2	few	CSARVAGVYNEQFF	TGCAGTGCTAGAGTAGCGGGGGTCTACAATGAGCAGTTCTTC
TRBV12-3/TRBV12-4	TRBJ2-3	-	-	CASTSLSGADFTDTQYF	TGTGCCAGCACCTCCCTCTCGGGCGCAGATTTCACAGATACGCAGTATTTT